The 6 T cell receptor beta chains presented below share a single source sample, sequenced in a study of response to subunit inactivated influenza vaccine. TCRdb redid the calling of the RT-PCR reads with MiXCR, one entry per CDR3 protein. The sample records around 190,000 distinct CDR3 sequences, about 9% being singletons. Sequenced material: non-naive T cells sorted from PBMCs, taken on the day of vaccination. All receptors come from a man aged 45 to 65 who received an inactivated influenza vaccine.

In the case of this clonotype: Being one base from a much bigger clone, this may be a read error. The gene calls are TRBV29-1 and TRBJ2-5; 9 bases fit TRBD1. Trimming at V came to 1 base and at J to 5 bases, leaving 11 bases not matched to a gene. CDR1 is SQVTM, CDR2 ANQGSEA, per germline. The CDR3 consists of 16 residues. The CDR3 spells CSVEGRTGDAFETQYF. CDR3 DNA: TGCAGCGTTGAAGGACGGACAGGGGACGCGTTCGAGACCCAGTACTTC.

This clonotype was counted between two and nine times. The rearrangement uses TRBV6-1 and TRBJ2-7; 8 bases fit TRBD2. Germline assignment: CDR1 MNHNS and CDR2 SASEGT. Losses at the gene ends were 7 bases for V and 6 bases for J; bases not matched to a gene: 11. The CDR3 is 14 amino acids. The CDR3 region is CASTLNGGASEQYF. Here the CDR3 DNA reads TGTGCCAGCACCCTCAACGGGGGGGCGAGCGAGCAGTACTTC.

This clonotype came up a few times. V is TRBV10-3 and J is TRBJ2-6, with D tentatively TRBD1 (5 bases). Germline assignment: CDR1 ENHRY and CDR2 SYGVKD. This CDR3 spans 16 amino acids. Trimming cost V 3 bases and J 4 bases, with 13 bases left between them. CDR3 bases: TGTGCCATCAGTGACAACAAGGGGAACGGGGCCAACGTCCTGACTTTC. Its protein product is CAISDNKGNGANVLTF.

The rearrangement links TRBV5-1 to TRBJ2-7; maybe TRBD1 (7 bases). Trimming took off 4 bases at V and 0 bases at J, with 17 bases between the two ends. Germline V lookup: CDR1 SGHRS, CDR2 YFSETQ. The CDR3 has 16 residues. CDR3 residues: CASSVEGGQSSYEQYF. The CDR3 bases are TGCGCCAGCAGCGTGGAGGGGGGACAGAGCTCCTACGAGCAGTACTTC.

This clonotype has just a few counts. The chain couples TRBV30 to TRBJ2-1; unclear D gene. Germline V gene data show CDR1 as GTSNPN and CDR2 as SVGIG (reference sequence). This CDR3 comprises 13 residues. Trimming left V 2 bases short and J 6 bases short, with 11 bases between. The CDR3 sequence is CAWSKTLRNEQFF. In nucleotides, the CDR3 is TGTGCCTGGAGTAAGACGTTACGCAATGAGCAGTTCTTC.

This clonotype was seen a handful of times. The rearrangement joins TRBV10-2 to TRBJ2-5; D not certain. Germline loops: CDR1 WSHSY, CDR2 SAAADI. The ends were cut back, 2 bases at V and 1 base at J, with 2 bases in the middle. CDR3 length: 12 residues. In nucleotides, the CDR3 is TGCGCCAGCAGTGAGATCCAAGAGACCCAGTACTTC. It translates to CASSEIQETQYF.